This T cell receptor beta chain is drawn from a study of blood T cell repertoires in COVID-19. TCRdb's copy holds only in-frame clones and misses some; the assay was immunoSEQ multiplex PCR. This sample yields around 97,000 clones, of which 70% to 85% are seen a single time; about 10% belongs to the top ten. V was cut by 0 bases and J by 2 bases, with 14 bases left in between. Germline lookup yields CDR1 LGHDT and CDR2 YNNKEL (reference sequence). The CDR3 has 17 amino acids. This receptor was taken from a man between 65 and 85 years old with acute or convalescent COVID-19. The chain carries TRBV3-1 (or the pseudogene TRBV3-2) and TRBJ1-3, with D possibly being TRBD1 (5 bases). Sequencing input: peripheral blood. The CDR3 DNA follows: TGTGCCAGCAGCCAAGATCAGCGACAGTGGGCTGGAAACACCATATATTTT. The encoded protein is CASSQDQRQWAGNTIYF.